This T cell receptor (beta chain) appears in the sequencing data of a study of identical twins. Notes on the study in general: Low generation-probability sequences were in excess among twin-shared out-of-frame alpha sequences. Conclusions rested on cross-sectional statistics rather than following the same donors.

To note about this clonotype: What it recognizes is unknown.

In TCRdb, the 5' RACE reads were re-called with MiXCR into one record per CDR3 protein. The repertoire holds some 1,700,000 distinct CDR3 sequences, with more than 30% as singletons. Trimming took 5 bases from V and 2 from J; bases not matched to a gene: 12. Germline CDR1 MNHEY, CDR2 SMNVEV (reference sequence). The length of the CDR3 is 17 residues. Sequenced input: cord blood. The chain has TRBV27 and TRBJ2-4, with 7 bases fitting TRBD2. The sequence was obtained from a newborn girl in good health. In DNA, the CDR3 is TGTGCCAGCAGTCCCTATTTTCGCGGGAGTACCAAAAACATTCAGTACTTC. Translated, it gives CASSPYFRGSTKNIQYF.